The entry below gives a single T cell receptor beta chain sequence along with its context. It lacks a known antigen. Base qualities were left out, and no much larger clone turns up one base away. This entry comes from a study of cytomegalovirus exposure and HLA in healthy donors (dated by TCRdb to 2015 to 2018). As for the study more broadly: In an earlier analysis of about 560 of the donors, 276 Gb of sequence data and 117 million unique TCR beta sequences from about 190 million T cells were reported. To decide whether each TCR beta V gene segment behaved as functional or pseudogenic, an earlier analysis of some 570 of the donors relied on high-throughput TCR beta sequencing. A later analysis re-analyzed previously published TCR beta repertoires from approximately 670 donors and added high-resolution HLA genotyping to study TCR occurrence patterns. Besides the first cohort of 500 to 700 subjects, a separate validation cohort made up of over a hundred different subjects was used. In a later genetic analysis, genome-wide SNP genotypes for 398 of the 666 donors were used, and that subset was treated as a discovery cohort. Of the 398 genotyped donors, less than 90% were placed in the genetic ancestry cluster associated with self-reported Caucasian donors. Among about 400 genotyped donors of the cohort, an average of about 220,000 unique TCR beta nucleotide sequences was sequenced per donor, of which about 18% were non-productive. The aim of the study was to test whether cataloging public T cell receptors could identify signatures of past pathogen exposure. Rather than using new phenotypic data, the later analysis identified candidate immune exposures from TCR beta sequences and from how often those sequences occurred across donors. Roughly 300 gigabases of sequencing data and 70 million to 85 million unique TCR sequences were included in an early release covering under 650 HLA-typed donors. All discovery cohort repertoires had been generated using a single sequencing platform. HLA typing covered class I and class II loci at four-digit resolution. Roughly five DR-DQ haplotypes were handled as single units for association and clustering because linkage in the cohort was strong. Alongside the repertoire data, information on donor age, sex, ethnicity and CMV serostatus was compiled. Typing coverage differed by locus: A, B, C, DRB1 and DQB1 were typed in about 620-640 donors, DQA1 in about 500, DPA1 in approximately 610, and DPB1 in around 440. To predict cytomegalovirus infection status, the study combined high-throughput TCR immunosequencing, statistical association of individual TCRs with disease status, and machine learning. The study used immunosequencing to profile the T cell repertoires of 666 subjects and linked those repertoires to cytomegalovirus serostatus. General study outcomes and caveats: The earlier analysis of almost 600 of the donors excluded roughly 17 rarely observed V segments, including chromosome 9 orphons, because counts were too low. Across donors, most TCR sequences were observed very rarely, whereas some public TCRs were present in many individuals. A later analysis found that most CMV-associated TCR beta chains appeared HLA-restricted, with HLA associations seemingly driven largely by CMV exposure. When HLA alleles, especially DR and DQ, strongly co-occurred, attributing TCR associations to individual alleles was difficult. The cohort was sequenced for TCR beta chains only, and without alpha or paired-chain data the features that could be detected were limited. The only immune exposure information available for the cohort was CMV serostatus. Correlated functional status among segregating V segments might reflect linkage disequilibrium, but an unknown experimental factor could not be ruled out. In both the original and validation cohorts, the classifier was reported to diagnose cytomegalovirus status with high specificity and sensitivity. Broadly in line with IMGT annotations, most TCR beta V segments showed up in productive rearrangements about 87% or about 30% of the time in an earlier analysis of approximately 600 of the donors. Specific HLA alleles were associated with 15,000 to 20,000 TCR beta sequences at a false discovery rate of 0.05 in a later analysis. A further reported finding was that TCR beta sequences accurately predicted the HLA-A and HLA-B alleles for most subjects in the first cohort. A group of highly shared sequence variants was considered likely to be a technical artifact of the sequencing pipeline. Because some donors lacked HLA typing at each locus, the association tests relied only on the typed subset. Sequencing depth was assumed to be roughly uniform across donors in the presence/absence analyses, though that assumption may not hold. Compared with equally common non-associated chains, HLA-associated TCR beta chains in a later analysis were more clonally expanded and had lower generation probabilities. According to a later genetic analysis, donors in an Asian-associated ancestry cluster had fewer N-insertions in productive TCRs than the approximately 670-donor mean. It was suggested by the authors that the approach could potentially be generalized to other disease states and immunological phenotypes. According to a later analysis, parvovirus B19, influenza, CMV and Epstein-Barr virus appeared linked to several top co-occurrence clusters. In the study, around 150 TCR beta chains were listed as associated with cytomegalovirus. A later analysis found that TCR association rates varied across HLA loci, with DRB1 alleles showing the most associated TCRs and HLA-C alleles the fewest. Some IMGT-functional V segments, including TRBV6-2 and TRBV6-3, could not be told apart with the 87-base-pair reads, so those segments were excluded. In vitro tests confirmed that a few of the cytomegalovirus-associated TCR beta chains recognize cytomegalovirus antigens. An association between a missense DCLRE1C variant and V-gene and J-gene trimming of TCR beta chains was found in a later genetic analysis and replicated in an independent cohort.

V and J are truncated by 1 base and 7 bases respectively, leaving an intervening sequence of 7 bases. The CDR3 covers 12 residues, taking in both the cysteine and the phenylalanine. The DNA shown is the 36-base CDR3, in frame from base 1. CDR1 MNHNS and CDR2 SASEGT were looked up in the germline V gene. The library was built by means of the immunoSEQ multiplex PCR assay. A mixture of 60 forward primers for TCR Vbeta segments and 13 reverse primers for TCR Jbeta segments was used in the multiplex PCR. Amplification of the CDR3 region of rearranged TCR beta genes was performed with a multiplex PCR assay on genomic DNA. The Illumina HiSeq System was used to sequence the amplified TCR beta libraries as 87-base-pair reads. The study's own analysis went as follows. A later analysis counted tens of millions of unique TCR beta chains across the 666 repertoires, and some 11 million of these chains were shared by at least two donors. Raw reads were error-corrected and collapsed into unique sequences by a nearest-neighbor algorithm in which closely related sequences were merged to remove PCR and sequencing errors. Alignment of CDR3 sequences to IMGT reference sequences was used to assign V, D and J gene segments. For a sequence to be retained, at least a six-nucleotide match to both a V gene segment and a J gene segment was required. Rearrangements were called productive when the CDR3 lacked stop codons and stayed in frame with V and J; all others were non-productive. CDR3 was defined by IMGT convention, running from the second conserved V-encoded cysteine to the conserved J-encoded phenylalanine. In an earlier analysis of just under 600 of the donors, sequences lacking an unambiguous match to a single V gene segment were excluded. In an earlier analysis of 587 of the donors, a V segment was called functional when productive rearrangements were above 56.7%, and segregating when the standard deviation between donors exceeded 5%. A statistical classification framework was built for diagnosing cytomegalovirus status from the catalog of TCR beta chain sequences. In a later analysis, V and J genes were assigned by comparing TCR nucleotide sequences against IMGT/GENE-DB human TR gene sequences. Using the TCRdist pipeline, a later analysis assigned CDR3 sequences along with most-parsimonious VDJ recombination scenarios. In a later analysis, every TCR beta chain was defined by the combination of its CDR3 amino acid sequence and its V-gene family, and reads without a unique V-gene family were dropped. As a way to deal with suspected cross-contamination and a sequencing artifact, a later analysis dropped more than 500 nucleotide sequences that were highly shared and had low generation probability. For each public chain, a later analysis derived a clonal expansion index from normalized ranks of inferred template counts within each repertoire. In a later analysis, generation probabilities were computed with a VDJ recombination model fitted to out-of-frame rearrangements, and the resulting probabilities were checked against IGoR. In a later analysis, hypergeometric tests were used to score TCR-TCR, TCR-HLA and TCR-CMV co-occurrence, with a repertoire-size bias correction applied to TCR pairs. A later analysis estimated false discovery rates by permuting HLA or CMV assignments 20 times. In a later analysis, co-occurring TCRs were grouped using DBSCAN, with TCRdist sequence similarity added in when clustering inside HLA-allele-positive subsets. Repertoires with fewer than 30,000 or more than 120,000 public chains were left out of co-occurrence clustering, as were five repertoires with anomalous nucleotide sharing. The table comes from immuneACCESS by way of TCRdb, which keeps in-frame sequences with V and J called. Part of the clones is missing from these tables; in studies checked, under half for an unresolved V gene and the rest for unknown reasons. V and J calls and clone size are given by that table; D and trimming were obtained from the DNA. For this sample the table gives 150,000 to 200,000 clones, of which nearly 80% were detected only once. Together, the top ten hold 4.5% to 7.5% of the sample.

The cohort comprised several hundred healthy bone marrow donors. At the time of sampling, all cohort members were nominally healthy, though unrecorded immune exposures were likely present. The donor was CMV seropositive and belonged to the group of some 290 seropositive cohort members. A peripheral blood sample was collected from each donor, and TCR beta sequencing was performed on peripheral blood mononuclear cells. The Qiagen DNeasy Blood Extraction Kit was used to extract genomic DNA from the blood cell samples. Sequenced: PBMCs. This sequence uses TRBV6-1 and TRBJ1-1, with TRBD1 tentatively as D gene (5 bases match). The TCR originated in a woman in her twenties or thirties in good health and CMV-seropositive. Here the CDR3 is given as CASSEGRGEAFF. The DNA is TGTGCCAGCAGTGAAGGGAGGGGTGAAGCTTTCTTT.